Following are 23 T cell receptor beta chains from one sample sequenced in a study of blood T cell repertoires in COVID-19. Profiling relied on immunoSEQ multiplex PCR, and the TCRdb table lists in-frame clones only, not all of them. The sample consists of roughly 43,000 clones, approximately 90% of them appearing once. Sequenced: peripheral blood. These TCRs come from a human donor in a cohort sampled during active COVID-19.

The V and J genes are TRBV6-5 and TRBJ2-7; TRBD1 matches 8 bases. The V segment lost 0 bases and the J segment 5 bases; nucleotides outside the gene matches: 9. The CDR3 has 16 amino acids. CDR1 is MNHEY, CDR2 SVGAGI, per germline. CDR3 nucleotide sequence: TGTGCCAGCAGTTACTCTGGACAGGGAGATCGGCACGAGCAGTACTTC. It encodes CASSYSGQGDRHEQYF.

The V call is TRBV7-8, the J call TRBJ1-1; D uncertain. This CDR3 spans 14 amino acids. Germline CDR1 and CDR2: SGHVS and FQNEAQ. The ends were cut back, 5 bases at V and 1 base at J, with 11 bases in the middle. CDR3 DNA: TGTGCCAGCAGCCTTACGACACCGAACACTGAAGCTTTCTTT. Translating it yields CASSLTTPNTEAFF. Supplemented by reference TRBV7-8 and TRBJ1-1, the full variable domain reads GAGVSQSPRYKVAKRGQDVALRCDPISGHVSLFWYQQALGQGPEFLTYFQNEAQLDKSGLPSDRFFAERPEGSVSTLKIQRTQQEDSAVYLCASSLTTPNTEAFFGQGTRLTVV.

The gene calls are TRBV12-3 or TRBV12-4 and TRBJ2-3; D is possibly TRBD2 (5 bases). The CDR3 runs 11 residues. Trimming pared 6 bases from V and 6 bases from J, leaving 7 bases between. The CDR3 region is CASRRGDTQYF. The CDR3 coding sequence is TGTGCCAGCAGACGGGGTGATACGCAGTATTTT.

The chain has TRBV7-9 and TRBJ2-1; 12 nucleotides agree with TRBD2. The CDR3 has 15 amino acids. V shed 6 bases and J 6 bases; nucleotides not matched to a gene: 6. Germline CDR1 and CDR2: SEHNR and FQNEAQ (reference sequence). In nucleotides, the CDR3 is TGTGCCAGCAGTCGGACTAGCGGGATGGGCAATGAGCAGTTCTTC. Its translation is CASSRTSGMGNEQFF.

The chain recombines TRBV5-1 with TRBJ2-3; D is ambiguous. Germline CDR1 and CDR2: SGHRS and YFSETQ. V lost 4 bases and J 6 bases, leaving 15 bases between the germline ends. CDR3 length equals 14 residues. CDR3: CASSPGSPSDTQYF. CDR3 bases: TGCGCCAGCAGCCCAGGAAGTCCTTCGGATACGCAGTATTTT. The full variable domain, its missing parts supplied by reference TRBV5-1 and TRBJ2-3, is KAGVTQTPRYLIKTRGQQVTLSCSPISGHRSVSWYQQTPGQGLQFLFEYFSETQRNKGNFPGRFSGRQFSNSRSEMNVSTLELGDSALYLCASSPGSPSDTQYFGPGTRLTVL.

The chain is built from TRBV11-3 and TRBJ2-2, with TRBD2 matching over 8 bases. The CDR3 runs to 16 residues. Germline V gene data show CDR1 as SGHNT and CDR2 as YENEEA. Trimming took 1 base from V and 5 from J; bases not matched to a gene: 6. CDR3 region: CASSLGAGAGTGELFF. The DNA for the CDR3 is TGTGCCAGCAGCTTAGGAGCGGGGGCTGGGACCGGGGAGCTGTTTTTT.

The chain recombines TRBV10-3 with TRBJ2-7; 7 bases agree with TRBD2. Trimming took 10 bases from V and 4 from J; bases not matched to a gene: 13. This CDR3 is 14 amino acids long. Per germline, CDR1 ENHRY and CDR2 SYGVKD. The CDR3 region is CATKRLAEEYEQYF. The CDR3 bases are TGTGCCACAAAGCGACTAGCCGAGGAGTACGAGCAGTACTTC.

The chain has TRBV12-3 or TRBV12-4 and TRBJ1-1, with D possibly TRBD1 on 5 matching bases. This CDR3 has 13 amino acids. V was clipped by 0 bases and J by 11 bases, with 13 bases between them. In DNA form, the CDR3 reads TGTGCCAGCAGTTTAGCAGACAGCCTGATGGCTTTCTTT. Its translation is CASSLADSLMAFF.

The rearrangement links TRBV7-3 to TRBJ2-2; 9 positions match TRBD2. The V gene end was trimmed by 0 bases and the J gene end by 7 bases; junction bases not matched to a gene: 9. Germline CDR1 reads SGHTA; CDR2 reads FQGTGA. The CDR3 totals 17 residues. The CDR3, as DNA: TGTGCCAGCAGCTTAACTTCGGCTAGCGGGACGGGCGGGGAGCTGTTTTTT. It is translated as CASSLTSASGTGGELFF.

This clone showed up just once. The V gene is TRBV3-1 (or the pseudogene TRBV3-2), the J gene TRBJ2-7; possible D gene TRBD2, 6 bases. V lost 3 bases and J lost 3, with 24 bases in between. Per the germline V gene, CDR1 is LGHDT and CDR2 is YNNKEL (reference sequence). This CDR3 has 18 residues. The CDR3 sequence is CASSHRPLERTTFYEQYF. Written as DNA, the CDR3 is TGTGCCAGCAGCCACCGCCCCCTCGAGCGGACTACCTTCTACGAGCAGTACTTC.

The chain recombines TRBV7-8 with TRBJ2-2; 7 nucleotides agree with TRBD2. CDR1 is SGHVS and CDR2 is FQNEAQ in the germline V gene. V was pared by 3 bases and J by 5 bases, with 3 bases of the junction left unmatched. The CDR3 length is 14 residues. CDR3 nucleotide sequence: TGTGCCAGCAGCTTCCGGACTAGGACCGGGGAGCTGTTTTTT. It yields the protein CASSFRTRTGELFF.

V gene TRBV5-6 combines with J gene TRBJ1-6; TRBD1 matches at 7 bases. In germline, CDR1 is SGHDT, CDR2 YYEEEE. Losses at the gene ends were 2 bases for V and 8 bases for J; bases not matched to a gene: 4. The CDR3 loop spans 14 amino acids. This chain's CDR3 is CASSFWTGYSPLHF. The CDR3, as DNA: TGTGCCAGCAGCTTTTGGACAGGTTATTCACCCCTCCACTTT.

The CDR3 protein is CASSIVGQSATNEKLFF. As DNA, the CDR3 is TGTGCCAGTAGTATAGTGGGACAGAGTGCAACTAATGAAAAACTGTTTTTT. The J gene is TRBJ1-4, the V gene TRBV19, with TRBD1 matching over 7 bases. Germline V gene lookup returns CDR1 LNHDA and CDR2 SQIVND (reference sequence). V shed 1 base, J shed 0 bases, and the junction held 5 bases outside the gene matches. This CDR3 comprises 17 residues.

This chain joins TRBV30 and TRBJ2-1; D gene uncertain. Per the germline V gene, CDR1 is GTSNPN and CDR2 is SVGIG (reference sequence). Between the trimmed V and J ends, which lost 3 bases and 6 bases, there was a span of 12 bases. The CDR3 has 13 amino acids. In DNA form, the CDR3 reads TGTGCCTGGAGAAACCGAGGATCCAATGAGCAGTTCTTC. This gives the protein CAWRNRGSNEQFF.

This clone has only one observation. The chain joins TRBV28 to TRBJ1-2; 7 positions match TRBD1. CDR3 length: 12 amino acids. With V trimmed by 2 bases and J by 8 bases, 2 bases remained unmatched. CDR1 is MDHEN and CDR2 is SYDVKM in the germline V gene. CDR3 sequence: CASSLRGPGYTF. DNA for the CDR3: TGTGCCAGCAGTTTAAGGGGGCCCGGCTACACCTTC.

V and J are TRBV9 and TRBJ1-2; D remains ambiguous. The CDR3 sequence is 15 residues long. V lost 0 bases and J lost 4, with 13 bases in between. CDR1 SGDLS and CDR2 YYNGEE come from the germline V gene. The CDR3: CASSVVEGLGYGYTF. CDR3 sequence (DNA): TGTGCCAGCAGCGTAGTTGAGGGTTTGGGCTATGGCTACACCTTC.

The genes are TRBV28 and TRBJ1-5; 7 bases are shared with TRBD1. The CDR3 covers 15 residues. CDR1 and CDR2 (germline): MDHEN, SYDVKM. The junction had 7 bases not matched to a gene; V was cut back by 3 bases and J by 5 bases. The CDR3 DNA sequence: TGTGCCAGCAGTTTTGGTACAGGGGTCGATCAGCCCCAGCATTTT. Encoded protein: CASSFGTGVDQPQHF.

The chain has TRBV10-1 and TRBJ2-1; possibly TRBD2 for D (5 bases). The V and J ends lost 0 bases and 12 bases respectively, with 18 bases between them. This CDR3 region has 15 residues. The germline CDR1 and CDR2 sequences are WNHNN and SYGVQD (reference sequence). This CDR3 reads CASSESRGPFGGQFF. The CDR3 DNA is TGCGCCAGCAGTGAGTCGCGAGGGCCCTTCGGCGGGCAGTTCTTC.

CDR3 DNA sequence: TGTGCCAGCAGCGTCGGCGATCCCGGAGGGGCTAACTATGGCTACACCTTC. Its protein is CASSVGDPGGANYGYTF. This chain joins TRBV9 and TRBJ1-2, with TRBD1 as a possible D gene (5 bases). Germline CDR1 reads SGDLS; CDR2 reads YYNGEE. V shed 2 bases and J shed 0 bases, with 17 bases lying between them. The CDR3 is 17 residues long.

This chain connects TRBV11-2 to TRBJ2-1; 10 positions agree with TRBD2. The CDR3 contains 19 residues. V lost 3 bases to trimming and J lost 0 bases; unmatched junction nucleotides: 11. Germline V CDR1 and CDR2: SGHAT, FQNNGV. The CDR3 region is CASSFRRLAGLSSYNEQFF. Written as DNA, the CDR3 is TGTGCCAGCAGCTTCCGTAGACTAGCGGGCCTAAGCTCCTACAATGAGCAGTTCTTC.

This chain joins TRBV9 and TRBJ2-1; tentatively, D is TRBD2 (5 bases). V was shortened by 0 bases and J by 4 bases, with 11 bases between the two germline ends. The CDR3 has 15 residues. The germline CDR1 and CDR2 sequences are SGDLS and YYNGEE. The CDR3 spells CASSVVAGGYNEQFF. As DNA, the CDR3 is TGTGCCAGCAGCGTAGTTGCGGGTGGATACAATGAGCAGTTCTTC. Complete variable domain (other parts from reference TRBV9 and TRBJ2-1): DSGVTQTPKHLITATGQRVTLRCSPRSGDLSVYWYQQSLDQGLQFLIQYYNGEERAKGNILERFSAQQFPDLHSELNLSSLELGDSALYFCASSVVAGGYNEQFFGPGTRLTVL.

This chain uses TRBV12-3 or TRBV12-4 with TRBJ1-1, with D possibly being TRBD1 (5 bases). This CDR3 is 12 amino acids long. V lost 2 bases to trimming and J lost 5 bases, with 6 bases between them. The CDR3 DNA follows: TGTGCCAGCAGTTTATCAGGGACTGAAGCTTTCTTT. Translation: CASSLSGTEAFF.

This clone was picked up one time. The CDR3 spells CASSQVGGVPNYGYTF. CDR3 DNA: TGCGCCAGCAGCCAAGTGGGGGGGGTACCTAACTATGGCTACACCTTC. This rearrangement joins TRBV4-1 to TRBJ1-2, with D maybe TRBD1 (5 bases). The CDR3 length is 16 residues. Trimming cost V 1 base and J 0 bases, with 12 bases left between them. Germline values: CDR1 MGHRA, CDR2 YSYEKL.